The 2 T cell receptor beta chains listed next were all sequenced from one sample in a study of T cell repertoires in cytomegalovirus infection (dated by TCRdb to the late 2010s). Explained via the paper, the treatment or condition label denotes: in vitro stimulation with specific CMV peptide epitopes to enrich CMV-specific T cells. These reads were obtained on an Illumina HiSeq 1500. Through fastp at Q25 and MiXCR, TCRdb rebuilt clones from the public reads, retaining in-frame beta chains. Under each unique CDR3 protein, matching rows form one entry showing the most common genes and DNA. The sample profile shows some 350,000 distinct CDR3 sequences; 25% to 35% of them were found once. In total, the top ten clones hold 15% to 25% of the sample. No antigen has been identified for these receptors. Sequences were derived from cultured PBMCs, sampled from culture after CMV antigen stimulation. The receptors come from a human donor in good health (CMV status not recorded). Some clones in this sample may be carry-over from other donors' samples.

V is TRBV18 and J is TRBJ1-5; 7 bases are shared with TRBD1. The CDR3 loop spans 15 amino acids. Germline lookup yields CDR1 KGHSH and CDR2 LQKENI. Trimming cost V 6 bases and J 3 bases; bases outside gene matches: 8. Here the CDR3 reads CASSSGTEHNQPQHF. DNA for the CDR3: TGTGCCAGCTCCTCCGGGACAGAGCACAATCAGCCCCAGCATTTT. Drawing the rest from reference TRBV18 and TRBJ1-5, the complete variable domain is NAGVMQNPRHLVRRRGQEARLRCSPMKGHSHVYWYRQLPEEGLKFMVYLQKENIIDESGMPKERFSAEFPKEGPSILRIQQVVRGDSAAYFCASSSGTEHNQPQHFGDGTRLSIL.

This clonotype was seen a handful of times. For the CDR3, the DNA is TGTGCCAGCAGTTACCTTAGCGGGAGCTTCTGGGACGAGCAGTACTTC. Translation: CASSYLSGSFWDEQYF. J is TRBJ2-7 and V is TRBV6-2 or TRBV6-3, with TRBD2 matching 9 bases. The CDR3 covers 16 residues. Germline CDR1 and CDR2: MNHEY and SVGEGT. Unmatched junction bases numbered 10, after V lost 2 bases and J lost 5 bases.